These 5 T cell receptor beta chains came from one sample sequenced in a study of CD8 T cells in Susac syndrome. RNA, at roughly 0.45 to 1 ug, was reverse transcribed with random hexamers. One entry per CDR3 protein, called by TCRdb with MiXCR from the immunoSEQ multiplex PCR reads. The sample carries about 440,000 distinct CDR3 sequences, more than 80% recorded once. Sequenced material: CD8+ T cells from PBMCs. The receptors here all came from a human donor with multiple sclerosis.

V and J are TRBV5-1 and TRBJ2-7; 7 bases fit TRBD1. CDR3 size: 14 residues. Trimming cost V 0 bases and J 6 bases; bases outside gene matches: 6. Germline V gene sequence: CDR1 SGHRS, CDR2 YFSETQ. CDR3 amino acids: CASSLGQGHPEQYF. The CDR3, as DNA: TGCGCCAGCAGCTTGGGACAGGGACATCCCGAGCAGTACTTC.

This rearrangement joins TRBV6-5 to TRBJ2-1, with TRBD1 identical over 9 bases. Germline CDR1 reads MNHEY; CDR2 reads SVGAGI. V trimming: 2 bases; J trimming: 7 bases; junction bases outside the gene matches: 12. This CDR3 is 17 amino acids long. This CDR3 reads CASSYTQQGAAGNEQFF. The CDR3 DNA is TGTGCCAGCAGTTACACCCAACAGGGGGCTGCGGGAAATGAGCAGTTCTTC.

The chain joins TRBV15 to TRBJ2-1; 9 nucleotides agree with TRBD2. Germline-derived CDR1 and CDR2 are LNHNV and YYDKDF (reference sequence). The CDR3 has 17 residues. V trimming: 4 bases; J trimming: 1 base; junction bases outside the gene matches: 8. CDR3 nucleotide sequence: TGTGCCACCAGCAAGATCCCGGGACTAGCTTCCTACAATGAGCAGTTCTTC. Its protein is CATSKIPGLASYNEQFF.

This sequence joins TRBV11-2 and TRBJ2-5; D may be TRBD1 (6 bases). The V and J ends lost 0 bases and 1 base respectively, with 15 bases between them. The V gene's germline CDR1 is SGHAT and CDR2 FQNNGV. The CDR3 has 17 residues. The CDR3 nucleotides read TGTGCCAGCAGCTTAGACGCCAGGGACAAGACCCAAGAGACCCAGTACTTC. The encoded protein is CASSLDARDKTQETQYF.

The chain links TRBV13 to TRBJ2-1; D may match TRBD1 or TRBD2 (5 bases each). CDR3 length equals 16 residues. Per germline, CDR1 PRHDT and CDR2 FYEKMQ (reference sequence). Deletions cut 4 bases from V and 0 bases from J, with 13 bases between. The CDR3: CASSSGTFSSYNEQFF. The CDR3 DNA reads TGTGCCAGCAGCTCAGGGACGTTTAGCTCCTACAATGAGCAGTTCTTC.